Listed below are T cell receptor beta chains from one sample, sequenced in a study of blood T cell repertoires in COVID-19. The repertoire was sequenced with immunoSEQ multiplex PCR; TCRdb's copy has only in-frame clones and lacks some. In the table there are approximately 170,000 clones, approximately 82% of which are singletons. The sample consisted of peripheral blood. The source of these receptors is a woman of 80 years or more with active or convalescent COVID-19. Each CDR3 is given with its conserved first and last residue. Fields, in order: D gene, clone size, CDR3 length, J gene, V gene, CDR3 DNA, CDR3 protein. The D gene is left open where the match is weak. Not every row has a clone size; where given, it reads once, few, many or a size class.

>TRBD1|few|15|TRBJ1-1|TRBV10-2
TGCGCCAGCAGCGTACAACAGGGGCCGAACACTGAAGCTTTCTTT
CASSVQQGPNTEAFF
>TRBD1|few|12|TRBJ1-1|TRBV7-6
TGTGCCACAGGGGGTAAAAACACTGAAGCTTTCTTT
CATGGKNTEAFF
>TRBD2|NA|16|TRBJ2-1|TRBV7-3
TGTGCCAGCAGCCCAACTAGCGGGACCTCCTACAATGAGCAGTTCTTC
CASSPTSGTSYNEQFF
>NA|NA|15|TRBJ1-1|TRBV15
TGTGCCACCAGGGGGGGGGTGACCATGAACACTGAAGCTTTCTTT
CATRGGVTMNTEAFF
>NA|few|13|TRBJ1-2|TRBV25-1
TGTGCCAGCAGTGGCGGACTCGGATATGGCTACACCTTC
CASSGGLGYGYTF
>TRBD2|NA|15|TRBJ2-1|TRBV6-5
TGTGCCAGCAGGGACACTAGCGGGATGTACAATGAGCAGTTCTTC
CASRDTSGMYNEQFF
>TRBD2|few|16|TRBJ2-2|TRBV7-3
TGTGCCAGCAGCTACCGACTAGCGGGGGACACCGGGGAGCTGTTTTTT
CASSYRLAGDTGELFF
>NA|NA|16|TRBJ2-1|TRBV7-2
TGTGCCAGCAGCTTAGAAGCAGGGCCTTCCTACAATGAGCAGTTCTTC
CASSLEAGPSYNEQFF
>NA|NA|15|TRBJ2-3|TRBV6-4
TGTGCCAGCAGTGACTCAGGGGCGGACACAGATACGCAGTATTTT
CASSDSGADTDTQYF
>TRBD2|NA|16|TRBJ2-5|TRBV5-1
TGCGCCAGCAGCCCAATCCGGACTAGCGGGCAAGAGACCCAGTACTTC
CASSPIRTSGQETQYF
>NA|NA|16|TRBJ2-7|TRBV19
TGTGCCAGTAGTCTCGCTAGGGGGGGATCGACCTACGAGCAGTACTTC
CASSLARGGSTYEQYF
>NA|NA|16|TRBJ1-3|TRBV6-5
TGTGCCAGCAGTTACTCTTCCGGGACTTCTGGAAACACCATATATTTT
CASSYSSGTSGNTIYF
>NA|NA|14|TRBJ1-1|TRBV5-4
TGTGCCAGCAGCTTGGTAGACTCCACCACTGAAGCTTTCTTT
CASSLVDSTTEAFF
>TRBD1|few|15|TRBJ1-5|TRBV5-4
TGTGCCAGCAGCTTCGGCGGACAGGGGAATCAGCCCCAGCATTTT
CASSFGGQGNQPQHF
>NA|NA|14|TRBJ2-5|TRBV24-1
TGTGCCACGAGGGGTACAGGGTCAGTCGAGACCCAGTACTTC
CATRGTGSVETQYF
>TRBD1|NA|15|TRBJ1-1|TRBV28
TGTGCCAGCAGTTTACCCGCGGGACAGGGTTATCTAGCTTTCTTT
CASSLPAGQGYLAFF
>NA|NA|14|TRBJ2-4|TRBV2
TGTGCCAGCAGTGCAGGATTAGCCAAAAACATTCAGTACTTC
CASSAGLAKNIQYF
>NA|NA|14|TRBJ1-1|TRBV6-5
TGTGCCAGCAGTTACAGGGGAACCAACACTGAAGCTTTCTTT
CASSYRGTNTEAFF
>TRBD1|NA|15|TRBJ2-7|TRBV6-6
TGTGCCAGCAGTTACCTCGGAGGACAGGGCTACGAGCAGTACTTC
CASSYLGGQGYEQYF
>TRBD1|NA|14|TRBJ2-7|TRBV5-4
TGTGCCAGCAGCCCCTGGCAGGGGGCCCACGAGCAGTACTTC
CASSPWQGAHEQYF
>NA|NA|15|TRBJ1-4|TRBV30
TGTGCCTGGAGTGCGAGACAGGTCCTTGGAGAAAAACTGTTTTTT
CAWSARQVLGEKLFF
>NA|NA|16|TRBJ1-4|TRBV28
TGTGCCAGCAGTTTCAGGGCTTCCAGGAAAGGTGAAAAACTGTTTTTT
CASSFRASRKGEKLFF
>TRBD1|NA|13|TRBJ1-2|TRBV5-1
TGCGCCAGCAGCCCGGGACAGGATCTTGGCTACACCTTC
CASSPGQDLGYTF
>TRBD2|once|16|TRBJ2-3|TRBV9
TGTGCCAGCAGCCCCACCGGGGGGTTGTTCACAGATACGCAGTATTTT
CASSPTGGLFTDTQYF
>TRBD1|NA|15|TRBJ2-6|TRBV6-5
TGTGCCAGCATTCCAGGGGGCTCTGGGGCCAACGTCCTGACTTTC
CASIPGGSGANVLTF
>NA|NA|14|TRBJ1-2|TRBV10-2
TGCGCCAGCAGGGCCTCGGGGGGGAGCTATGGCTACACCTTC
CASRASGGSYGYTF
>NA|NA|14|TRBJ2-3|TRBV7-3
TGTGCCAGCAGCTTAACATCTTATGCAGATACGCAGTATTTT
CASSLTSYADTQYF
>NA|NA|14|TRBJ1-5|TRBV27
TGTGCCAGCAGTTTATCAGGGGCTGGACAGCCCCAGCATTTT
CASSLSGAGQPQHF
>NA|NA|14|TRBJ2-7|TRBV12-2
TGTGCAAGTCGCTGTGGGGAGCTAGACTACGAGCAGTACTTC
CASRCGELDYEQYF
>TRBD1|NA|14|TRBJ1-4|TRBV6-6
TGTGCCAGCAGTCTTCAGGGGGCGGGGGAAAAACTGTTTTTT
CASSLQGAGEKLFF
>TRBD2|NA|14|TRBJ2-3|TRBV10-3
TGTGCCATCGGATCTAGCGGGAGCACAGATACGCAGTATTTT
CAIGSSGSTDTQYF
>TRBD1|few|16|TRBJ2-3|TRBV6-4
TGTGCCAGCAGTGTCGAATGGACAGGGCGCACAGATACGCAGTATTTT
CASSVEWTGRTDTQYF
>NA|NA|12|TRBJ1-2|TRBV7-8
TGTGCCAGCAGTTACAGTAACTATGGCTACACCTTC
CASSYSNYGYTF
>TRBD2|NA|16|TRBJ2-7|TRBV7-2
TGTGCCAGCAGCTTAGCTGTGACTAGCGGGACCTTCGAGCAGTACTTC
CASSLAVTSGTFEQYF
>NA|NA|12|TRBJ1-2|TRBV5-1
TGCGCCAGCAGCGACAGTAACTATGGCTACACCTTC
CASSDSNYGYTF
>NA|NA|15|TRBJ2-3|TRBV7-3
TGTGCCAGCAGCACCGGGACTTCGAGAACAGATACGCAGTATTTT
CASSTGTSRTDTQYF
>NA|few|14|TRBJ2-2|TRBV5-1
TGCGCCAGCAGCCCAGGACATGCCACCGGGGAGCTGTTTTTT
CASSPGHATGELFF
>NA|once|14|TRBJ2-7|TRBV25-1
TGTGCCAGCAGTGATGGTCAGGCCATCTACGAGCAGTACTTC
CASSDGQAIYEQYF
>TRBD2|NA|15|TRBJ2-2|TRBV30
TGTGCCTGGAGTCTCCTAGCGGGAGGATCCGGGGAGCTGTTTTTT
CAWSLLAGGSGELFF